The 30 T cell receptor beta chains in this list originate from one sample, sequenced in a study of T-cell memory formation after mild COVID-19. From the 5' RACE reads, TCRdb called clonotypes with MiXCR, one entry per CDR3 protein. The table lists a few hundred thousand distinct CDR3 sequences, 7.5% to 9.5% of them singletons, with roughly 23% in the top ten. Sequencing input: PBMCs or a T cell subset sorted from them (not recorded which). The source of these receptors is a man between 18 and 35 years old who had mild COVID-19 (a few samples of this study predate the infection). Cell type and time point are not known.

This clonotype was observed a few times. The chain carries TRBV19 and TRBJ1-5, with 7 bases fitting TRBD1. Germline loops: CDR1 LNHDA, CDR2 SQIVND (reference sequence). The trim removed 3 bases at V and 0 bases at J, leaving 5 bases unmatched. The CDR3 is made up of 16 amino acids. The CDR3 DNA reads TGTGCCAGTAGTATCGGGACAGACGATAGCAATCAGCCCCAGCATTTT. Protein: CASSIGTDDSNQPQHF.

The rearrangement uses TRBV7-6 and TRBJ2-5; TRBD2 agrees at 10 bases. CDR1 is SGHVS, CDR2 FNYEAQ, per germline. This CDR3 contains 15 residues. J was trimmed by 2 bases and V by 8 bases; bases with no gene match: 8. CDR3 in amino acids: CASASSGGLQETQYF. The CDR3 DNA reads TGTGCCAGCGCGTCTAGCGGGGGTTTGCAAGAGACCCAGTACTTC.

The chain employs TRBV9 and TRBJ2-5, with TRBD2 as a possible D gene (6 bases). CDR3 length: 14 residues. V gave up 3 bases and J gave up 2 bases, with 11 bases separating them. Germline CDR1 and CDR2: SGDLS and YYNGEE. CDR3 region: CASSAGDLQETQYF. CDR3 nucleotide sequence: TGTGCCAGCAGCGCGGGGGACTTGCAAGAGACCCAGTACTTC.

There are a few counts of this clonotype. This chain links TRBV12-3 or TRBV12-4 with TRBJ1-2; unclear D gene. The CDR3 has 10 amino acids. V lost 3 bases, J lost 8 bases, and 4 bases lay in between. CDR3 nucleotide sequence: TGTGCCAGCAGTTTTTCCGGCTACACCTTC. Translation gives CASSFSGYTF.

This clonotype was observed a few times. The chain uses TRBV3-1 and TRBJ1-2, with no clear D. This CDR3 contains 13 residues. Germline CDR1 and CDR2: LGHDT and YNNKEL (reference sequence). Trimming cost V 1 base and J 8 bases, with 11 bases left between them. Here the CDR3 DNA reads TGTGCCAGCAGCCAAGGGCGGGGAAGAGGCTACACCTTC. This gives the protein CASSQGRGRGYTF.

As DNA, the CDR3 is TGCAGCGTTGAAGATCGGGAGGTTGAGGATGAGCAGTTCTTC. Translated: CSVEDREVEDEQFF. The rearrangement links TRBV29-1 to TRBJ2-1; 7 bases fit TRBD2. J lost 8 bases, V lost 0 bases, and 7 bases had no gene match. This CDR3 is built from 14 residues. Germline assignment: CDR1 SQVTM and CDR2 ANQGSEA.

The chain uses TRBV5-4 and TRBJ2-1; TRBD1 aligns across 8 bases. The germline CDR1 and CDR2 sequences are SGHNT and YYREEE (reference sequence). V dropped 2 bases and J dropped 3; count of bases not matched to a gene: 4. The CDR3 has 15 amino acids. The CDR3 sequence is CASSLSGQGYNEQFF. The CDR3 DNA follows: TGTGCCAGCAGCTTATCCGGACAGGGCTACAATGAGCAGTTCTTC. Full variable domain (missing parts from reference TRBV5-4 and TRBJ2-1): ETGVTQSPTHLIKTRGQQVTLRCSSQSGHNTVSWYQQALGQGPQFIFQYYREEENGRGNFPPRFSGLQFPNYSSELNVNALELDDSALYLCASSLSGQGYNEQFFGPGTRLTVL.

V and J are TRBV7-9 and TRBJ2-7; TRBD2 aligns across 14 bases. The germline V gene encodes CDR1 SEHNR and CDR2 FQNEAQ (reference sequence). V shed 5 bases and J 3 bases; nucleotides not matched to a gene: 6. The CDR3 extends over 16 amino acids. CDR3 nucleotides: TGTGCCAGCAGCACCGGGACTAGCGGGGGTAGCTACGAGCAGTACTTC. Protein sequence: CASSTGTSGGSYEQYF.

The V gene is TRBV4-2, the J gene TRBJ1-1; no reliable D call. Germline CDR1 reads LGHNA; CDR2 reads YNFKEQ. With 4 bases removed from V and 5 bases from J, the gap between germline ends came to 23 bases. The CDR3 is 17 residues long. The CDR3 spells CASSLPRGGTAETEAFF. CDR3 in DNA: TGTGCCAGCAGCCTCCCCCGGGGTGGTACGGCGGAGACTGAAGCTTTCTTT.

This clonotype has a handful of counts. This chain connects TRBV27 to TRBJ2-1; 11 nucleotides agree with TRBD2. The V and J ends lost 0 bases and 2 bases, in that order; junction bases with no gene match: 0. Germline CDR1 is MNHEY and CDR2 is SMNVEV (reference sequence). CDR3 length: 16 residues. CDR3 DNA: TGTGCCAGCAGTTTATCTAGCGGGGGGGCCTACAATGAGCAGTTCTTC. Its protein is CASSLSSGGAYNEQFF.

This clonotype has more than one count but fewer than ten. This chain joins TRBV30 and TRBJ1-1; D might be TRBD1 (6 bases). Germline CDR1 and CDR2: GTSNPN and SVGIG (reference sequence). Between the trimmed V and J ends, which lost 0 bases and 5 bases, there was a span of 13 bases. The length of the CDR3 is 14 residues. The CDR3 DNA reads TGTGCCTGGAGTGTACCGGGGGCGTTTACTGAAGCTTTCTTT. Its translation is CAWSVPGAFTEAFF.

This chain joins TRBV7-3 and TRBJ2-3; D gene uncertain. CDR1 is SGHTA and CDR2 is FQGTGA in the germline V gene. The CDR3 consists of 16 residues. Trimming shortened V by 2 bases and J by 2 bases, and 14 bases separated the two germline ends. The CDR3 sequence is CASSLSVGLFTDTQYF. CDR3 bases: TGTGCCAGCAGCTTATCGGTGGGGTTATTCACAGATACGCAGTATTTT.

This clonotype was seen many times. This chain uses TRBV3-1 with TRBJ1-5; no firm D call. This CDR3 comprises 16 residues. CDR1 is LGHDT and CDR2 is YNNKEL in the germline V gene (reference sequence). V lost 1 base and J lost 8, with 18 bases in between. CDR3 sequence reads: CASSQGRGPAQEPQHF. CDR3 in DNA: TGTGCCAGCAGCCAAGGGCGCGGCCCGGCGCAGGAGCCCCAGCATTTT.

In this sample, this clonotype turned up many times. This chain uses TRBV5-1 with TRBJ2-3, with 9 bases fitting TRBD1. Losses at the gene ends were 2 bases for V and 2 bases for J; bases not matched to a gene: 9. Per germline, CDR1 SGHRS and CDR2 YFSETQ. CDR3 length equals 17 residues. CDR3 residues: CASSFGPGTGNTDTQYF. For the CDR3, the DNA is TGCGCCAGCAGCTTTGGTCCAGGGACAGGGAACACAGATACGCAGTATTTT.

The chain uses TRBV4-3 and TRBJ2-7; D is ambiguous. In germline, CDR1 is LGHNA, CDR2 YSLEER. This CDR3 is built from 13 residues. With 3 bases removed from V and 2 bases from J, the gap between germline ends came to 8 bases. The CDR3 region is CASSQDHTYEQYF. In DNA form, the CDR3 reads TGCGCCAGCAGCCAGGACCACACCTACGAGCAGTACTTC.

The gene calls are TRBV2 and TRBJ1-2; 8 positions match TRBD1. Per the germline V gene, CDR1 is SNHLY and CDR2 is FYNNEI. This CDR3 is 14 amino acids long. The junction had 5 bases not matched to a gene; V was cut back by 4 bases and J by 4 bases. The CDR3 DNA follows: TGTGCCAGCAGTGCAGATGGACAGGGCTATGGCTACACCTTC. Protein: CASSADGQGYGYTF.

The V call is TRBV3-1, the J call TRBJ2-7, with 7 nucleotides matching TRBD2. Germline lookup yields CDR1 LGHDT and CDR2 YNNKEL (reference sequence). CDR3 length equals 16 residues. Losses at the gene ends were 4 bases for V and 0 bases for J; bases not matched to a gene: 9. The CDR3 sequence: CASSPGAGLSSYEQYF. In nucleotides, the CDR3 is TGTGCCAGCAGCCCCGGAGCGGGGCTTAGCTCCTACGAGCAGTACTTC.

There are many counts of this clonotype. The V call is TRBV2, the J call TRBJ2-7, with D tentatively TRBD1 (5 bases). Trimming took off 0 bases at V and 0 bases at J, with 12 bases between the two ends. Germline V gene lookup returns CDR1 SNHLY and CDR2 FYNNEI. CDR3 length: 16 residues. DNA of the CDR3: TGTGCCAGCAGTGAAGCCCGGACATACTTCTCCTACGAGCAGTACGTC. The encoded protein is CASSEARTYFSYEQYV.

This clonotype was picked up a small number of times. This sequence joins TRBV5-1 and TRBJ2-1; possibly TRBD2 for D (7 bases). This CDR3 contains 14 residues. Germline-derived CDR1 and CDR2 are SGHRS and YFSETQ. V lost 5 bases to trimming and J lost 7 bases, with 16 bases between them. The CDR3 region has the DNA TGCGCCAGCAGTTTCGGGGGGCCTGAGAATGAGCAGTTCTTC. Amino acid sequence: CASSFGGPENEQFF.

The gene calls are TRBV4-1 and TRBJ2-3, with 10 bases fitting TRBD2. Germline CDR1 MGHRA, CDR2 YSYEKL. The V segment lost 1 base and the J segment 7 bases; nucleotides outside the gene matches: 5. This CDR3 region has 15 residues. CDR3 coding DNA: TGCGCCAGCAGCCAAGGGCTAGCGGGAGCAAATACGCAGTATTTT. This translates into CASSQGLAGANTQYF.

This clonotype occurred a few times. The rearrangement uses TRBV6-5 and TRBJ2-3; TRBD1 matches at 8 bases. V dropped 6 bases and J dropped 2; count of bases not matched to a gene: 7. The germline gives CDR1 MNHEY, CDR2 SVGAGI. This CDR3 has 15 amino acids. CDR3 bases: TGTGCCAGCAGCCCGGGGACAGGCGACACAGATACGCAGTATTTT. Protein sequence: CASSPGTGDTDTQYF.

This rearrangement joins TRBV7-9 to TRBJ1-1; no definite D call. V shed 5 bases and J shed 6 bases, with 13 bases lying between them. This CDR3 contains 13 residues. Per germline, CDR1 SEHNR and CDR2 FQNEAQ (reference sequence). The CDR3 DNA reads TGTGCCAGCAGCCACCCACGAGGGTCTGAAGCTTTCTTT. Its translation is CASSHPRGSEAFF.

This chain links TRBV10-3 with TRBJ1-1; D is ambiguous. CDR1 is ENHRY, CDR2 SYGVKD, per germline. Deletions cut 2 bases from V and 6 bases from J, with 10 bases between. The CDR3 has 13 residues. CDR3 sequence: CAISEQAPPEAFF. The CDR3 DNA follows: TGTGCCATCAGTGAGCAGGCCCCCCCTGAAGCTTTCTTT.

In this sample, this clonotype turned up many times. The chain uses TRBV6-7 and TRBJ1-6; D gene uncertain. TRBV6-7 is an ORF; its function is uncertain. The V end was cut by 1 base, the J end by 17 bases, with 9 bases between. This CDR3 spans 11 amino acids. CDR3 loop: CASSYWHEIHF. In DNA form, the CDR3 reads TGTGCCAGCAGTTACTGGCATGAAATCCACTTT.

The rearrangement joins TRBV6-2 or TRBV6-3 to TRBJ2-5; D gene uncertain. The germline V gene encodes CDR1 MNHEY and CDR2 SVGEGT. The germline V and J ends were trimmed by 2 bases and 4 bases, with 8 bases remaining between them. The CDR3 totals 13 residues. The CDR3 DNA reads TGTGCCAGCAGTTACCGCGTCAGAGAGACCCAGTACTTC. Amino acid sequence: CASSYRVRETQYF.

The chain is built from TRBV6-6 and TRBJ1-1, with D possibly being TRBD1 (5 bases). Germline CDR1 and CDR2: MNHNY and SVGAGI (reference sequence). This CDR3 spans 15 amino acids. The V gene lost 7 bases and the J gene lost 0 bases, with 15 bases spanning the gap. CDR3 loop: CASTKDRLMNTEAFF. The CDR3 DNA reads as TGTGCCAGCACCAAAGACAGACTAATGAACACTGAAGCTTTCTTT.

In this sample, this clonotype turned up a few times. The chain carries TRBV6-6 and TRBJ1-5, with TRBD1 as a possible D gene (5 bases). The end of the DNA aligns better with TRBJ2-3, so the J call may be wrong. The CDR3 has 14 amino acids. Germline V gives CDR1 MNHNY, CDR2 SVGAGI (reference sequence). The CDR3 DNA is TGTGCCAGCAGTTACAGGGGTCACAATCAGCCCCAGTATTTT. It yields the protein CASSYRGHNQPQYF.

This clonotype was seen ten or more times. As DNA, the CDR3 is TGTGCCAGCAGTCAACCCGGGGGGCCGGGCTCCTACGAGCAGTACGTC. Translation gives CASSQPGGPGSYEQYV. The chain uses TRBV27 and TRBJ2-7; weak D call: TRBD2 (7 bases). Trimming left V 5 bases short and J 0 bases short, with 17 bases between. Looked up from germline, CDR1 is MNHEY and CDR2 is SMNVEV (reference sequence). The CDR3 is 16 residues long.

This clonotype was seen a few times. The CDR3 nucleotides are TGCAGTGCTAGGGTTTTCGGGGGGAGCACAGATACGCAGTATTTT. Its translation: CSARVFGGSTDTQYF. The chain recombines TRBV20-1 with TRBJ2-3, with 7 bases fitting TRBD2. This CDR3 has 15 residues. CDR1 and CDR2 from the germline V gene are DFQATT and SNEGSKA (reference sequence). V dropped 3 bases and J dropped 0; count of bases not matched to a gene: 6.

The chain recombines TRBV9 with TRBJ1-3; tentatively, D is TRBD1 (5 bases). V lost 3 bases, J lost 6 bases, and 16 bases lay in between. CDR1 and CDR2 (germline): SGDLS, YYNGEE. The CDR3 loop spans 15 amino acids. CDR3: CASSGTGTQTNTIYF. The CDR3 coding sequence is TGTGCCAGCAGCGGAACCGGGACGCAGACAAACACCATATATTTT.